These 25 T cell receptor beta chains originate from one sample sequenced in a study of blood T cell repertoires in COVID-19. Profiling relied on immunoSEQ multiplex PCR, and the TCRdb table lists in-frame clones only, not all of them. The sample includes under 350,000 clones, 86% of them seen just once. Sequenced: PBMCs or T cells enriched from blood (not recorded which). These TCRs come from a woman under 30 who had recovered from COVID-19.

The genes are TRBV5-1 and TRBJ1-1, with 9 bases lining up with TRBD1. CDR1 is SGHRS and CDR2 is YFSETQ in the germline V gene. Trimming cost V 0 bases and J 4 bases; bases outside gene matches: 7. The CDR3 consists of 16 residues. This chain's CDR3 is CASSLGGQGWATEAFF. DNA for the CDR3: TGCGCCAGCAGCTTGGGAGGACAGGGGTGGGCCACTGAAGCTTTCTTT.

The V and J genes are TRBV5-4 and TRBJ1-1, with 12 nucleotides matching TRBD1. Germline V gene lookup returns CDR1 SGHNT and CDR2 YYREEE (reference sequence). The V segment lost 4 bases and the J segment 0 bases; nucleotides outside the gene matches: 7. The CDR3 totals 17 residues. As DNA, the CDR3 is TGTGCCAGCAGCGGGGGGACAGGGGGCAACATGAACACTGAAGCTTTCTTT. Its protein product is CASSGGTGGNMNTEAFF.

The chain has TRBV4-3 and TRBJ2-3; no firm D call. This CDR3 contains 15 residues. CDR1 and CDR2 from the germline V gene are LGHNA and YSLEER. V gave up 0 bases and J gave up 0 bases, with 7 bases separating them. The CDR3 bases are TGCGCCAGCAGCCAAGACTGGGCTAGCACAGATACGCAGTATTTT. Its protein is CASSQDWASTDTQYF.

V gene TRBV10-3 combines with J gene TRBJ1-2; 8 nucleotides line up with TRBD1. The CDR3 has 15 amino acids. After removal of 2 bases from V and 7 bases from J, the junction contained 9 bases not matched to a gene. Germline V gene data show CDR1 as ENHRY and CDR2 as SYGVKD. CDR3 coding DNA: TGTGCCATCAGTGAGGGCCGGGACAGGCTCCCTGGCTACACCTTC. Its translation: CAISEGRDRLPGYTF.

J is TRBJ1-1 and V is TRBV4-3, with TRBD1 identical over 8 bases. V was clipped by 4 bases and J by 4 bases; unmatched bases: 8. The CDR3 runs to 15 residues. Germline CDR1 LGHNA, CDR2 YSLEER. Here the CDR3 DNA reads TGCGCCAGCAGCCTTTCAGGGGGCGCGGGCACTGAAGCTTTCTTT. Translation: CASSLSGGAGTEAFF.

The CDR3 reads CSVERRDRGSGANVLTF. The CDR3 DNA reads as TGCAGCGTTGAAAGACGGGACAGGGGATCTGGGGCCAACGTCCTGACTTTC. This chain joins TRBV29-1 and TRBJ2-6, with 10 bases lining up with TRBD1. Germline V gene lookup returns CDR1 SQVTM and CDR2 ANQGSEA. V gave up 2 bases and J gave up 1 base; unmatched junction bases: 5. The CDR3 sequence is 17 residues long.

CDR3 amino acids: CASSVGGGTRLNEQFF. CDR3 sequence (DNA): TGTGCCAGCAGCGTAGGAGGTGGGACTAGACTTAATGAGCAGTTCTTC. The V and J genes are TRBV9 and TRBJ2-1, with TRBD2 matching over 8 bases. The V gene end was trimmed by 0 bases and the J gene end by 7 bases; junction bases not matched to a gene: 9. The CDR3 length is 16 residues. Looked up from germline, CDR1 is SGDLS and CDR2 is YYNGEE. The complete variable domain, with remaining parts taken from reference TRBV9 and TRBJ2-1, reads DSGVTQTPKHLITATGQRVTLRCSPRSGDLSVYWYQQSLDQGLQFLIQYYNGEERAKGNILERFSAQQFPDLHSELNLSSLELGDSALYFCASSVGGGTRLNEQFFGPGTRLTVL.

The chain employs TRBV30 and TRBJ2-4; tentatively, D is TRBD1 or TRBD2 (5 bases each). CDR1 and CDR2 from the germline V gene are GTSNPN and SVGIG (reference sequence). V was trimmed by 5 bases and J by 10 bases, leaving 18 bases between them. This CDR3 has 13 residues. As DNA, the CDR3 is TGTGCCTGGGGGAGAACAGGTTGGGCAATTCAGTACTTC. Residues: CAWGRTGWAIQYF.

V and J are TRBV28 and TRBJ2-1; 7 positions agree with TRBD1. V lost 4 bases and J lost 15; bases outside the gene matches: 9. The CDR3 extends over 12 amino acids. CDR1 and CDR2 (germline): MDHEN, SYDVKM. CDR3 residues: CASSSGTGVSFF. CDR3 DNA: TGTGCCAGCAGTTCGGGTACAGGGGTCTCGTTCTTC. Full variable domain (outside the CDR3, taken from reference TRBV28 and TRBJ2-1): DVKVTQSSRYLVKRTGEKVFLECVQDMDHENMFWYRQDPGLGLRLIYFSYDVKMKEKGDIPEGYSVSREKKERFSLILESASTNQTSMYLCASSSGTGVSFFGPGTRLTVL.

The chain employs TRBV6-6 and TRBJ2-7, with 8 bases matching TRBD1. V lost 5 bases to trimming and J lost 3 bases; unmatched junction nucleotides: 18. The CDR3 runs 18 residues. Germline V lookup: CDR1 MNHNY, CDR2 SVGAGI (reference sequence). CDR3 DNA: TGTGCCAGCAGTCGGACAGGGCCCGAAGGTGGGGCTTTCTACGAGCAGTACTTC. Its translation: CASSRTGPEGGAFYEQYF.

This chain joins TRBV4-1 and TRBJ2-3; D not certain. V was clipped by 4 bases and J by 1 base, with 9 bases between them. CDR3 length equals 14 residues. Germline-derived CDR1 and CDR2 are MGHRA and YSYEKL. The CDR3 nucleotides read TGCGCCAGCAGCCCCTTAATCGGCACAGATACGCAGTATTTT. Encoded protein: CASSPLIGTDTQYF.

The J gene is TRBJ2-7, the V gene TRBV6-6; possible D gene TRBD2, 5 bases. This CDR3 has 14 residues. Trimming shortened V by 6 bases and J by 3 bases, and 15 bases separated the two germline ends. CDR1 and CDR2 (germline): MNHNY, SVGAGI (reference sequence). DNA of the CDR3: TGTGCCAGCAGGAATCCCAGAGGAGGCTACGAGCAGTACTTC. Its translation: CASRNPRGGYEQYF.

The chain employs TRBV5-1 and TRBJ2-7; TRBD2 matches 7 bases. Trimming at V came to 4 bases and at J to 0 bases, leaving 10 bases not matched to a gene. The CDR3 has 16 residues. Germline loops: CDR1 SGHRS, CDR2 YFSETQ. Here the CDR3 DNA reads TGCGCCAGCAGCCGATCCACTAGCGTACCCTCCTACGAGCAGTACTTC. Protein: CASSRSTSVPSYEQYF.

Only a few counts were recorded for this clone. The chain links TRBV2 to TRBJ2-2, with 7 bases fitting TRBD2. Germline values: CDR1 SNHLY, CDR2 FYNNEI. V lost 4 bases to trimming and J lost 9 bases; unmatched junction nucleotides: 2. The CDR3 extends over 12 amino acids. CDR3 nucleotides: TGTGCCAGCAGTGTGGGAGGGCGGGAGCTGTTTTTT. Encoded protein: CASSVGGRELFF.

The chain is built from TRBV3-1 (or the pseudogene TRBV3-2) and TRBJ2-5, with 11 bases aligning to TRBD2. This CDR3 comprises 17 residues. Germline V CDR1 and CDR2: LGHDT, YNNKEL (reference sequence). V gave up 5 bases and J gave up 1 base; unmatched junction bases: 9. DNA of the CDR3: TGTGCCAGCAGCGAAACTCTAGCGGGAGGCCCCCAAGAGACCCAGTACTTC. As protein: CASSETLAGGPQETQYF.

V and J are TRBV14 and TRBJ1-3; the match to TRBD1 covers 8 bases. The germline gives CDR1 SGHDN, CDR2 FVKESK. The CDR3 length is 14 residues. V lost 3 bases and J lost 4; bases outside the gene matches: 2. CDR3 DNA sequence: TGTGCCAGCAGCCATGGACAGGGAGGAAACACCATATATTTT. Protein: CASSHGQGGNTIYF. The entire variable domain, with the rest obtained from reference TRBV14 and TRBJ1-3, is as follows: EAGVTQFPSHSVIEKGQTVTLRCDPISGHDNLYWYRRVMGKEIKFLLHFVKESKQDESGMPNNRFLAERTGGTYSTLKVQPAELEDSGVYFCASSHGQGGNTIYFGEGSWLTVV.

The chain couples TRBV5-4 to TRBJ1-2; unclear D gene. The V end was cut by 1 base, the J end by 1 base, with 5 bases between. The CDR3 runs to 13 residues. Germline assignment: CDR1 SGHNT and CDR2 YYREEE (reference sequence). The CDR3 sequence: CASSLTDNYGYTF. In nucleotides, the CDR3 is TGTGCCAGCAGCTTGACAGATAACTATGGCTACACCTTC.

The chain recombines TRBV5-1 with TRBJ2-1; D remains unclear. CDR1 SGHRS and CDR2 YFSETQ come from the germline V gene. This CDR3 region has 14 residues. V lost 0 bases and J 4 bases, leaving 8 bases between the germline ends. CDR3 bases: TGCGCCAGCAGCTTGGCGTCAGGTTACAATGAGCAGTTCTTC. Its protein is CASSLASGYNEQFF.

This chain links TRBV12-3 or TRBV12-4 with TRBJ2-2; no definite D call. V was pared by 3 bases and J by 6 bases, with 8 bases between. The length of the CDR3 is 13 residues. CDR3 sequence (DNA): TGTGCCAGCAGTTTGAGCACGGCCGGGGAGCTGTTTTTT. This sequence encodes CASSLSTAGELFF.

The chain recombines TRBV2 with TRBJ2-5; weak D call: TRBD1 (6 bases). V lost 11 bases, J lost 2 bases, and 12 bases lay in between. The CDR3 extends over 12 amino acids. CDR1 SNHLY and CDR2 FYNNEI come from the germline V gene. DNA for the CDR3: TGTGCCTGGACGGACAGTCAAGAGACCCAGTACTTC. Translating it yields CAWTDSQETQYF.

This chain's CDR3 is CASSVTSTDQQFF. CDR3 in DNA: TGTGCCAGCAGCGTCACTAGCACAGACCAGCAGTTCTTC. The chain has TRBV9 and TRBJ2-1, with D tentatively TRBD2 (6 bases). The V end was cut by 2 bases, the J end by 11 bases, with 14 bases between. CDR1 and CDR2 (germline): SGDLS, YYNGEE. The CDR3 is 13 amino acids.

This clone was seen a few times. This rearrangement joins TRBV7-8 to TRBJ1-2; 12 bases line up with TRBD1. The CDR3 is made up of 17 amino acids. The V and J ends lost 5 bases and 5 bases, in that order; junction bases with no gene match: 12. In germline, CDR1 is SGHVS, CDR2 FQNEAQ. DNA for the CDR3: TGTGCCAGCAGCCCGAGCCGGGACAGGGGGCGCGTTTATGGCTACACCTTC. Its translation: CASSPSRDRGRVYGYTF.

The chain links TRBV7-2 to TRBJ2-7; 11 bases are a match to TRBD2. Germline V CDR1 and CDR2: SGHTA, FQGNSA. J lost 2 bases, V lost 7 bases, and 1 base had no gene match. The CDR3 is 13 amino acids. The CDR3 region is CASKTSGAYEQYF. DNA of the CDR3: TGTGCCAGCAAGACTAGCGGGGCCTACGAGCAGTACTTC.

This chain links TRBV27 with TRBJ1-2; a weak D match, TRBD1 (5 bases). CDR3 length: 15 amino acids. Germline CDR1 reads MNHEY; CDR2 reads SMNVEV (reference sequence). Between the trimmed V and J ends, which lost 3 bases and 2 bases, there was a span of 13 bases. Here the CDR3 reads CASSFQGESNYGYTF. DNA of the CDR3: TGTGCCAGCAGTTTCCAAGGGGAATCCAACTATGGCTACACCTTC.

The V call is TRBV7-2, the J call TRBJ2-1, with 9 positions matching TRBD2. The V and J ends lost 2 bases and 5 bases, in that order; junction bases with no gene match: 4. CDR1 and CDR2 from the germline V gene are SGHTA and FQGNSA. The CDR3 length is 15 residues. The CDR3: CASSLLAGVHNEQFF. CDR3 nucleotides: TGTGCCAGCAGCTTATTAGCGGGGGTTCACAATGAGCAGTTCTTC.